The clone carrying this T cell receptor (beta chain) was counted ten times or more. What it recognizes is unknown. TCR cDNA was made by 5'RACE template switching, adding a universal primer site and UMIs. TCRdb reprocessed the 5' RACE reads via MiXCR and lists one record per CDR3 protein. Among around 320,000 distinct CDR3 sequences listed, under 9% were seen once. The data belong to a study of T cells after yellow fever vaccination. General study results and limits: Abundant bulk-derived clonotypes could contaminate FACS-sorted repertoires.

The CDR3 extends over 14 amino acids. V was clipped by 7 bases and J by 7 bases, with 17 bases between them. Germline assignment: CDR1 SNHLY and CDR2 FYNNEI. Sequencing used CD4+ T cells sorted from PBMCs, obtained 5 days after the yellow fever booster vaccination. The receptor was derived from a man between 18 and 29 years old who received the YFV17D yellow fever vaccine. This chain uses TRBV2 with TRBJ2-4, with D maybe TRBD1 (6 bases). CDR3 protein: CASTEEAGANIQYF. In nucleotides, the CDR3 is TGTGCCAGCACTGAGGAGGCAGGGGCGAACATTCAGTACTTC.